The sequence of this T cell receptor beta chain was determined in a study of T cell responses to AZD1222 COVID-19 vaccine. The ends were cut back, 2 bases at V and 4 bases at J, with 14 bases in the middle. CDR3 length: 15 residues. Germline CDR1 and CDR2: MDHEN and SYDVKM. Study-level points and caveats: Vaccine-associated CD4 TCRs spanned spike, dominant at 160-218 and 743-854. Seropositivity was recorded at baseline in only 6 or 7 AZD1222 recipients. Spike-specific TCR breadth and depth both grew after two AZD1222 doses. The donor group comprised mostly white British people and more females; the analysis possibly underestimated clonal diversity.

Details on this clone: Its antigen is not known.

Repertoires were generated with immunoSEQ multiplex PCR, while TCRdb's copy carries only in-frame clones and drops some. The sample lists around 88,000 clones, roughly 86% occurring once. V usage is TRBV28 and J usage is TRBJ1-2; D unclear. This sequence was found in an adult in good health. Sequencing used peripheral blood, obtained on day 0 of AZD1222 vaccination. The CDR3 loop is CASSLKGHNLYGYTF. The CDR3 DNA reads TGTGCCAGCAGTTTAAAGGGCCACAACCTCTATGGCTACACCTTC.